Listed below are T cell receptor beta chains from one sample, sequenced in a study of long-term antiretroviral therapy in people with HIV. Using immunoSEQ multiplex PCR, the repertoire was profiled, and TCRdb retains in-frame clones only, with some absent. Among about 39,000 clones listed, 80% to 90% were seen once. The starting material was unsorted PBMCs, obtained 1.2 years after starting antiretroviral therapy. These receptors all come from a woman aged 45-60 years with HIV. The CDR3 runs from the conserved cysteine through the conserved F or W. The order of the fields is D gene, clone size, CDR3 length, V gene, J gene, CDR3 DNA, CDR3 protein. D genes are given only for firm matches. The size of a clone is reported for some rows only, either as once, few or many, or as a class for expanded clones.

D gene: TRBD2
clone size: -
CDR3 length: 15
V gene: TRBV5-4
J gene: TRBJ2-1
CDR3 DNA: TGTGCCAGCAGCTTGGAGCTAGCGGGGGGCGATGAGCAGTTCTTC
CDR3 protein: CASSLELAGGDEQFF

D gene: -
clone size: once
CDR3 length: 13
V gene: TRBV30
J gene: TRBJ1-1
CDR3 DNA: TGTGCCTGGAATCCAGGGGCTCGGACTGAAGCTTTCTTT
CDR3 protein: CAWNPGARTEAFF

D gene: -
clone size: once
CDR3 length: 15
V gene: TRBV7-9
J gene: TRBJ2-7
CDR3 DNA: TGTGCCAGCAGCTTAGCGCTGGGGGACGCCAACGAGCAGTACTTC
CDR3 protein: CASSLALGDANEQYF

D gene: TRBD2
clone size: few
CDR3 length: 13
V gene: TRBV30
J gene: TRBJ2-7
CDR3 DNA: TGTGCCTGGACGCCGGACGGGAGGGCCGAGCAGTACTTC
CDR3 protein: CAWTPDGRAEQYF

D gene: -
clone size: -
CDR3 length: 13
V gene: TRBV7-9
J gene: TRBJ1-1
CDR3 DNA: TGTGCCAGCAGCTTAGATCACAACACTGAAGCTTTCTTT
CDR3 protein: CASSLDHNTEAFF

D gene: TRBD2
clone size: -
CDR3 length: 13
V gene: TRBV14
J gene: TRBJ2-7
CDR3 DNA: TGTGCCAGCAGCCCCTTGGGGGGGTGGGAGCAGTACTTC
CDR3 protein: CASSPLGGWEQYF

D gene: -
clone size: -
CDR3 length: 13
V gene: TRBV6-5
J gene: TRBJ1-1
CDR3 DNA: TGTGCCAGCAGTTCCTGGAGGAACACTGAAGCTTTCTTT
CDR3 protein: CASSSWRNTEAFF

D gene: -
clone size: -
CDR3 length: 16
V gene: TRBV15
J gene: TRBJ1-3
CDR3 DNA: TGTGCCACCAGCAGGGGGAGCGGCTACTCTGGAAACACCATATATTTT
CDR3 protein: CATSRGSGYSGNTIYF

D gene: -
clone size: -
CDR3 length: 13
V gene: TRBV6-5
J gene: TRBJ2-6
CDR3 DNA: TGTGCCAGCAGAGAGAGAGGGGCCAACGTCCTGACTTTC
CDR3 protein: CASRERGANVLTF

D gene: -
clone size: -
CDR3 length: 16
V gene: TRBV6-6
J gene: TRBJ1-5
CDR3 DNA: TGTGCCAGCATCCTAGGGACACCGACTCGCAATCAGCCCCAGCATTTT
CDR3 protein: CASILGTPTRNQPQHF

D gene: -
clone size: -
CDR3 length: 14
V gene: TRBV9
J gene: TRBJ2-5
CDR3 DNA: TGTGCCAGCAGCCCAGCCGGGAGCCAGGGGACCCAGTACTTC
CDR3 protein: CASSPAGSQGTQYF

D gene: -
clone size: -
CDR3 length: 14
V gene: TRBV30
J gene: TRBJ2-1
CDR3 DNA: TGTGCCTTCGATTCAGGGAAAAGTTTGGGTGAGCAGTTCTTC
CDR3 protein: CAFDSGKSLGEQFF

D gene: -
clone size: -
CDR3 length: 13
V gene: TRBV9
J gene: TRBJ1-1
CDR3 DNA: TGTGCCAGCAGCGGGTCAGATGTCTCTGAAGCTTTCTTT
CDR3 protein: CASSGSDVSEAFF

D gene: -
clone size: -
CDR3 length: 16
V gene: TRBV7-3
J gene: TRBJ1-1
CDR3 DNA: TGTGCCAGCAGCTTAATGGGTGCGGGACGGAACACTGAAGCTTTCTTT
CDR3 protein: CASSLMGAGRNTEAFF

D gene: TRBD2
clone size: -
CDR3 length: 15
V gene: TRBV2
J gene: TRBJ2-1
CDR3 DNA: TGTGCCAGCAACTTAGCGGGGGGTGGCTTGAATGAGCAGTTCTTC
CDR3 protein: CASNLAGGGLNEQFF

D gene: TRBD2
clone size: few
CDR3 length: 14
V gene: TRBV27
J gene: TRBJ2-1
CDR3 DNA: TGTGCCAGCTCGACTAGCGGGGCTAACAATGAGCAGTTCTTC
CDR3 protein: CASSTSGANNEQFF

D gene: -
clone size: -
CDR3 length: 15
V gene: TRBV5-8
J gene: TRBJ1-3
CDR3 DNA: TGTGCCAGCACCCGCGCCGGGATCTCTGGAAACACCATATATTTT
CDR3 protein: CASTRAGISGNTIYF

D gene: -
clone size: -
CDR3 length: 14
V gene: TRBV7-9
J gene: TRBJ2-6
CDR3 DNA: TGTGCCAGCAGCTTAGTGGCTGGGGCCAACGTCCTGACTTTC
CDR3 protein: CASSLVAGANVLTF

D gene: -
clone size: -
CDR3 length: 14
V gene: TRBV2
J gene: TRBJ2-7
CDR3 DNA: TGTGCCAGCAGAGCTGCAGGGGTTTCGCACGAGCAGTACTTC
CDR3 protein: CASRAAGVSHEQYF

D gene: TRBD1
clone size: -
CDR3 length: 15
V gene: TRBV7-3
J gene: TRBJ2-3
CDR3 DNA: TGTGCCAGCAGCAGGACAGGGAAGTTCACAGATACGCAGTATTTT
CDR3 protein: CASSRTGKFTDTQYF

D gene: -
clone size: -
CDR3 length: 16
V gene: TRBV5-1
J gene: TRBJ2-7
CDR3 DNA: TGCGCCAGCAGCTTTCGACAGGCAACAAGCTCCTACGAGCAGTACTTC
CDR3 protein: CASSFRQATSSYEQYF

D gene: -
clone size: -
CDR3 length: 21
V gene: TRBV14
J gene: TRBJ2-1
CDR3 DNA: TGTGCCAGCAGCCAGACAAGGGGAAGACAAGGGCGGGGGCCTCTGGGCAATGAGCAGTTCTTC
CDR3 protein: CASSQTRGRQGRGPLGNEQFF